This TCR beta chain is drawn from a study of cytomegalovirus exposure and HLA in healthy donors. Broader study findings: Published work reported that the classifier diagnosed cytomegalovirus status with high specificity and sensitivity. Later on, an analysis tied 15,000 to 20,000 TCR beta sequences to HLA alleles at 0.05 false discovery rate.

Concerning this clone: Its antigen is not identified.

The PCR employed 60 Vbeta primers together with 13 Jbeta primers. Authors' methods: Among the unique TCR beta chains that a later analysis counted, 80 million to 100 million in all, 10 million to 14 million were shared. Profiled with immunoSEQ multiplex PCR; TCRdb holds only in-frame clones, not every one. The DNA was the basis for D and trimming; V, J and clone size are from that table. The sample carries roughly 150,000 clones, roughly 76% recorded once. This receptor was taken from a female donor in good health and CMV-seronegative. Material: PBMCs.

The DNA for the CDR3 is TGTGCCAGCAGCCCCCCCCGGGGGGGAGGGCACGAGCAGTACTTC. As protein: CASSPPRGGGHEQYF. The rearrangement uses TRBV28 and TRBJ2-7, with TRBD2 identical over 8 bases. CDR1 is MDHEN, CDR2 SYDVKM, per germline. The V segment lost 6 bases and the J segment 5 bases; nucleotides outside the gene matches: 12. There are 15 residues in the CDR3.